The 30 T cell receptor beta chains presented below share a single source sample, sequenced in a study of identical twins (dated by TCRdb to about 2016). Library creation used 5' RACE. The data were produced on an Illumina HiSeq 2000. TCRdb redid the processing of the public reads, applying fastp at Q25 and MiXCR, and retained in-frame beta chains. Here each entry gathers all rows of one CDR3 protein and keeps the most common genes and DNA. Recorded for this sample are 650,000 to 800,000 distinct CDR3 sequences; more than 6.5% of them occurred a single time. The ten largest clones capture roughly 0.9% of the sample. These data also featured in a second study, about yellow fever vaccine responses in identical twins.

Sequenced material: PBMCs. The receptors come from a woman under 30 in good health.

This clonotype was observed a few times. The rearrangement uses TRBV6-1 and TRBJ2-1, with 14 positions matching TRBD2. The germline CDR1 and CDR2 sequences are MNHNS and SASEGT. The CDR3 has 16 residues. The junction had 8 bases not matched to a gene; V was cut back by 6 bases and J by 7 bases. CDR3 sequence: CASRQGTSGSGNEQFF. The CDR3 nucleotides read TGTGCCAGCAGACAAGGGACTAGCGGGAGTGGGAATGAGCAGTTCTTC.

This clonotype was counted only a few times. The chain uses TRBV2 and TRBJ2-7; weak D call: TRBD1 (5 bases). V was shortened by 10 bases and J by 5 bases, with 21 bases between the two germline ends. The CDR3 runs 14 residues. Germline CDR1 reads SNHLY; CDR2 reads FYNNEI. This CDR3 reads CATHPGPFNNEQYF. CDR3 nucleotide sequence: TGTGCCACCCATCCAGGGCCTTTCAACAACGAGCAGTACTTC.

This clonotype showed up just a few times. Written as DNA, the CDR3 is TGTGCCAGCAGCCAACAGGGGGCAGATGAAAAACTGTTTTTT. It is translated as CASSQQGADEKLFF. The chain recombines TRBV7-2 with TRBJ1-4; 9 bases map to TRBD1. The germline V gene encodes CDR1 SGHTA and CDR2 FQGNSA. The CDR3 is made up of 14 amino acids. V lost 5 bases and J lost 6; bases outside the gene matches: 4.

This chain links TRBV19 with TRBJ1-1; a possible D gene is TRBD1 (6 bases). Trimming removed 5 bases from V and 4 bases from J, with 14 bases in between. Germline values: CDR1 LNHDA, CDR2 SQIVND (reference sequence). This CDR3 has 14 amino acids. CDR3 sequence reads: CASSSQGWVTEAFF. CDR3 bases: TGTGCCAGTAGTTCACAGGGTTGGGTCACTGAAGCTTTCTTT.

The CDR3, as DNA: TGTGCCAGCAGCTTTCCGCCGTCCAATGAGCAGTTCTTC. Protein: CASSFPPSNEQFF. This chain joins TRBV7-9 and TRBJ2-1; D not certain. The CDR3 consists of 13 residues. From germline, CDR1 is SEHNR and CDR2 FQNEAQ (reference sequence). Trimming took off 3 bases at V and 6 bases at J, with 9 bases between the two ends.

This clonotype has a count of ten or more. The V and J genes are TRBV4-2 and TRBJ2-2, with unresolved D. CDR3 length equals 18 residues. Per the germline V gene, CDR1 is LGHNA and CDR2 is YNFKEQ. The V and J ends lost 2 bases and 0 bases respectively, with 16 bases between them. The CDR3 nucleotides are TGTGCCAGCAGCCAACCTGTGAAGGCAGGCCCGAACACCGGGGAGCTGTTTTTT. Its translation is CASSQPVKAGPNTGELFF.

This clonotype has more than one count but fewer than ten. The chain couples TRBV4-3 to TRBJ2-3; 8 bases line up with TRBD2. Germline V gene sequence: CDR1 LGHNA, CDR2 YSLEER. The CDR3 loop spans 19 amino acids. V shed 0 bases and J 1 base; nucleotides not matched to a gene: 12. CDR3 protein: CASSQENGGRPGGTDTQYF. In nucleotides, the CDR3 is TGCGCCAGCAGCCAAGAAAATGGCGGGAGGCCTGGGGGCACAGATACGCAGTATTTT.

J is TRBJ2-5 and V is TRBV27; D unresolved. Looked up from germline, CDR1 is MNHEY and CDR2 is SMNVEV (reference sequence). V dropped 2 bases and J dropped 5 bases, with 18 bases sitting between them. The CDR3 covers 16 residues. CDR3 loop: CASSLKTLGRFETQYF. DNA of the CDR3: TGTGCCAGCAGTTTAAAGACCCTTGGTCGGTTTGAGACCCAGTACTTC.

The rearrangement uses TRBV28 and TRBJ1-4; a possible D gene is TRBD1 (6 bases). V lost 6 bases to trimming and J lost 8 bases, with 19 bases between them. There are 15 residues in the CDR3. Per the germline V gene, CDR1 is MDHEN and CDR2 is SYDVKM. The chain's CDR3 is CASRTRTGWDEKLFF. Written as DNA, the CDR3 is TGTGCCAGCAGGACGCGTACAGGGTGGGACGAAAAACTGTTTTTT.

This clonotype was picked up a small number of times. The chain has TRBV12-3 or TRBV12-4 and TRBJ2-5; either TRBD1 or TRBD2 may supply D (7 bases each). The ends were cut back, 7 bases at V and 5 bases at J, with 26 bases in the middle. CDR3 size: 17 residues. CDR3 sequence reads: CASTLNQGGYGGETQYF. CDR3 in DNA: TGTGCCAGCACCCTCAACCAGGGGGGGTATGGTGGGGAGACCCAGTACTTC.

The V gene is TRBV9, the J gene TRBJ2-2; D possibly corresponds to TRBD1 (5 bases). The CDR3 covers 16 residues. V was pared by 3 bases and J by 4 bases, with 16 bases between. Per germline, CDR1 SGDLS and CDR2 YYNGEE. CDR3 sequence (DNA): TGTGCCAGCAGCGCGATCAGGGCTGGGGCCACCGGGGAGCTGTTTTTT. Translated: CASSAIRAGATGELFF.

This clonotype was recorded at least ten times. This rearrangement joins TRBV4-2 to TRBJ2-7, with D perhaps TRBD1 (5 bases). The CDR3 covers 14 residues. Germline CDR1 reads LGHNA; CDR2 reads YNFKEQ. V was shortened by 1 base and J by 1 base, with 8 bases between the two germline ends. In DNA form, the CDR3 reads TGTGCCAGCAGCCAAGCCAGGGTTTCCTACGAGCAGTACTTC. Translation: CASSQARVSYEQYF.

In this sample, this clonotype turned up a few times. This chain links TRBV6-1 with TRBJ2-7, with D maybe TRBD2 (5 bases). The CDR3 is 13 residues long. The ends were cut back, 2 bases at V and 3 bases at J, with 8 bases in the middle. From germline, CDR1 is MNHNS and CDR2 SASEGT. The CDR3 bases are TGTGCCAGCAGTGAACTAGCCGGCTACGAGCAGTACTTC. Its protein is CASSELAGYEQYF.

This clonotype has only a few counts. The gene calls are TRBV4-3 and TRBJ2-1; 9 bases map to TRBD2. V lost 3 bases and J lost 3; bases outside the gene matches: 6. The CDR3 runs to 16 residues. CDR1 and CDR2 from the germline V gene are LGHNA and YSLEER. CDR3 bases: TGCGCCAGCAGCCATGTGACTAGCGGAGACTACAATGAGCAGTTCTTC. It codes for CASSHVTSGDYNEQFF.

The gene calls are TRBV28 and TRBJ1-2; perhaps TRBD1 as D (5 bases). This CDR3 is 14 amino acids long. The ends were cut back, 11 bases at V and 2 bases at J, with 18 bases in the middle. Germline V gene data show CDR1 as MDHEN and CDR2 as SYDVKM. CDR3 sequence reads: CAGNSRGRNYGYTF. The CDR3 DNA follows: TGTGCCGGCAACAGTCGGGGGAGAAACTATGGCTACACCTTC.

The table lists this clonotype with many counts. CDR3 nucleotide sequence: TGCAGCGCCACACAGGGGCAGGGCACTGAAGCTTTCTTT. As protein: CSATQGQGTEAFF. This rearrangement joins TRBV29-1 to TRBJ1-1; 7 positions agree with TRBD1. Germline V gives CDR1 SQVTM, CDR2 ANQGSEA. This CDR3 has 13 amino acids. The junction had 9 bases not matched to a gene; V was cut back by 7 bases and J by 4 bases. The variable domain in full, completed from reference TRBV29-1 and TRBJ1-1, reads SAVISQKPSRDICQRGTSLTIQCQVDSQVTMMFWYRQQPGQSLTLIATANQGSEATYESGFVIDKFPISRPNLTFSTLTVSNMSPEDSSIYLCSATQGQGTEAFFGQGTRLTVV.

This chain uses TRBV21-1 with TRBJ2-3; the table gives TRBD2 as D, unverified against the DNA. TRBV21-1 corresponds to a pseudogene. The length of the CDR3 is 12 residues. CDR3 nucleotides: TGTGGAGGGAGCGGGGGAACAGATACGCAGTATTTT. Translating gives CGGSGGTDTQYF.

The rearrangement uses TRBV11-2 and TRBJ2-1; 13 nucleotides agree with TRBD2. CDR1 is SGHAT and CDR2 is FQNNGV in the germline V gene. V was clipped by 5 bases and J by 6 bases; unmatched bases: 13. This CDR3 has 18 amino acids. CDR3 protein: CASSPLIRLAGGVNEQFF. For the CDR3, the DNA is TGTGCCAGCAGCCCCCTAATTCGACTAGCGGGGGGCGTCAATGAGCAGTTCTTC.

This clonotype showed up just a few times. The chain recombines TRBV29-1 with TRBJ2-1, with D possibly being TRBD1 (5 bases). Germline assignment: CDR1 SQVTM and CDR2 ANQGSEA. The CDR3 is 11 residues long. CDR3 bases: TGCGCACAGGAGCTAGGCGGTGAGCAGTTCTTC. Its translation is CAQELGGEQFF.

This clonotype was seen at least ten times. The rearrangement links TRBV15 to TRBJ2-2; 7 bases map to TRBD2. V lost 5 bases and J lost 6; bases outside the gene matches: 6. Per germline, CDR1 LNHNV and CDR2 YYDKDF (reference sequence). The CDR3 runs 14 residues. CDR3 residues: CATSETGGPGELFF. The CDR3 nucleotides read TGTGCCACCAGCGAAACGGGGGGTCCCGGGGAGCTGTTTTTT.

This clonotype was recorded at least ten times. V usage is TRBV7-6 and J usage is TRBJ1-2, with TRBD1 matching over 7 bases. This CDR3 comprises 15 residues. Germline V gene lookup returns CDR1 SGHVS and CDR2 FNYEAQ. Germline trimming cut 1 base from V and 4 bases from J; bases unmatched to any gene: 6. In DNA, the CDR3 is TGTGCCAGCAGCTTAGAGAAGGCAGGGGGCTATGGCTACACCTTC. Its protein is CASSLEKAGGYGYTF.

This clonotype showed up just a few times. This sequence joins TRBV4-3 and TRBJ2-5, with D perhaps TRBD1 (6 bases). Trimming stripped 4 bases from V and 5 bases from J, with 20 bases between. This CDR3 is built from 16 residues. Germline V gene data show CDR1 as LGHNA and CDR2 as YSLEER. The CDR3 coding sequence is TGCGCCAGCAGCCCAAGGCAGGGGAATATAATGGAGACCCAGTACTTC. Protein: CASSPRQGNIMETQYF.

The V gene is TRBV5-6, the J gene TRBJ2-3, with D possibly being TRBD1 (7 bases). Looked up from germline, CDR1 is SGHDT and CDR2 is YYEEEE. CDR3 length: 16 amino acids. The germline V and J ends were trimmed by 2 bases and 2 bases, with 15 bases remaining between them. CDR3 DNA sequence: TGTGCCAGCAGCTTAACCGCGGGACAGATCACAGATACGCAGTATTTT. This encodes CASSLTAGQITDTQYF. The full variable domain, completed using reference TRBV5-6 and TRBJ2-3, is DAGVTQSPTHLIKTRGQQVTLRCSPKSGHDTVSWYQQALGQGPQFIFQYYEEEERQRGNFPDRFSGHQFPNYSSELNVNALLLGDSALYLCASSLTAGQITDTQYFGPGTRLTVL.

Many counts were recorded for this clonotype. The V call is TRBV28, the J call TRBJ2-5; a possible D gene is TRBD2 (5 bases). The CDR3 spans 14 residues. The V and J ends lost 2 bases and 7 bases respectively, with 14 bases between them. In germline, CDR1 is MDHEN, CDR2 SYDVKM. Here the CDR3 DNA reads TGTGCCAGCAGTTTAGGAAGTAGCGCTGGGACCCAGTACTTC. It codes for CASSLGSSAGTQYF.

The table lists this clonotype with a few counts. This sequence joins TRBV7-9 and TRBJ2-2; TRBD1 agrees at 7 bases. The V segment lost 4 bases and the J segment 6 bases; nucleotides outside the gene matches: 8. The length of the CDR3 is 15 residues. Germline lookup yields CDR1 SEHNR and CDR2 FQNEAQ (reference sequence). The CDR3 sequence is CASSSSTGFAGELFF. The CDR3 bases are TGTGCCAGCAGCTCCTCGACAGGGTTCGCCGGGGAGCTGTTTTTT.

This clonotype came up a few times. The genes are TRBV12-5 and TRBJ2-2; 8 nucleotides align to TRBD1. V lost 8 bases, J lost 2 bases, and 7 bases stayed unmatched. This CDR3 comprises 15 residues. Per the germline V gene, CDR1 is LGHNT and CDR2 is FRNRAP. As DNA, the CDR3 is TGTGCTAGTCGGTATGGACAGGGTAACACCGGGGAGCTGTTTTTT. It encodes CASRYGQGNTGELFF.

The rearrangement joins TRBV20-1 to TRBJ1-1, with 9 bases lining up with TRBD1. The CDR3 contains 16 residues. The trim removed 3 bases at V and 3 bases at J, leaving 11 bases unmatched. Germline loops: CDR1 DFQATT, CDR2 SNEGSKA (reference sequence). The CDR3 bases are TGCAGTGCTAGCGGAGAGCGGACAGGGGCCTACACTGAAGCTTTCTTT. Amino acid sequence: CSASGERTGAYTEAFF.

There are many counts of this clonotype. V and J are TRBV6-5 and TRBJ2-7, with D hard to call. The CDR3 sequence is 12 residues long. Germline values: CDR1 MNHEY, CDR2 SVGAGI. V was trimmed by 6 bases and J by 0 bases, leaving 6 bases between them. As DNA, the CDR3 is TGTGCCAGCAGCCAGTACTCCTACGAGCAGTACTTC. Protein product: CASSQYSYEQYF.

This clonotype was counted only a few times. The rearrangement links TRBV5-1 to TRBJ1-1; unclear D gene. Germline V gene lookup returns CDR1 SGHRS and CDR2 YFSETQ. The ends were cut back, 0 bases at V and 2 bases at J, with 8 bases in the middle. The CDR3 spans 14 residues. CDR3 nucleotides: TGCGCCAGCAGCTTGGCCTGGACCAACACTGAAGCTTTCTTT. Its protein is CASSLAWTNTEAFF. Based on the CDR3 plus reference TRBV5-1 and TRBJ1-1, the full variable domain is KAGVTQTPRYLIKTRGQQVTLSCSPISGHRSVSWYQQTPGQGLQFLFEYFSETQRNKGNFPGRFSGRQFSNSRSEMNVSTLELGDSALYLCASSLAWTNTEAFFGQGTRLTVV.

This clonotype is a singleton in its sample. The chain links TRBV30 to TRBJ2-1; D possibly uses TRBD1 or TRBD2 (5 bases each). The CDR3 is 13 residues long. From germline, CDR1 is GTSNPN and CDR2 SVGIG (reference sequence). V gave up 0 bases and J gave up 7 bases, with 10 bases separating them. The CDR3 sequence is CAWSVGTNNEQFF. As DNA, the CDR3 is TGTGCCTGGAGTGTAGGGACCAATAATGAGCAGTTCTTC.